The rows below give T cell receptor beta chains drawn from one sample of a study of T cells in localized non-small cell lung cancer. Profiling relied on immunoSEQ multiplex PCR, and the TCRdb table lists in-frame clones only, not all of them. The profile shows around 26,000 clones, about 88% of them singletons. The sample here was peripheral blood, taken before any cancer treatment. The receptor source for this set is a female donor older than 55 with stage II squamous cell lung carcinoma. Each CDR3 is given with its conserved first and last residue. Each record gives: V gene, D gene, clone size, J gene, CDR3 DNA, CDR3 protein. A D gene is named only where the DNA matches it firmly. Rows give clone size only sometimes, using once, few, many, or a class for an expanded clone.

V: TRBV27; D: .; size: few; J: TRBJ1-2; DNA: TGTGCCAGCAGTTTAGCGGGGCCTAACTATGGCTACACCTTC; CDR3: CASSLAGPNYGYTF
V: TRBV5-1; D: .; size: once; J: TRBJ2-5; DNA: TGCGCCAGCGGATTGGGGAATAGCGGAATCGCGTTGGAGACCCAGTACTTC; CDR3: CASGLGNSGIALETQYF
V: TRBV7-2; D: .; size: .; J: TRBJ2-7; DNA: TGTGCCAGCAGCTTGGGGGCCTCAATCCCCGAGCAGTACTTC; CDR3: CASSLGASIPEQYF
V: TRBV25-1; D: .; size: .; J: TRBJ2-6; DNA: TGTGCCAGCAGTGAGAACAGGGCCGGGGCCAACGTCCTGACTTTC; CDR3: CASSENRAGANVLTF
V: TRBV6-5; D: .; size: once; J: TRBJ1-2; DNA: TGTGCCAGCAGTTCCCCCAACAGGGCTTACTATGGCTACACCTTC; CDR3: CASSSPNRAYYGYTF
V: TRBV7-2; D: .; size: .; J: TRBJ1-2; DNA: TGTGCCAGCAGCTTATTCAACCAAGAGGGCTACACCTTC; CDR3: CASSLFNQEGYTF
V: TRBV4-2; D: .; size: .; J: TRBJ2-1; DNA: TGTGCCAGCAGCCGAAGCGGAGCGAGCGATGCCTACAATGAGCAGTTCTTC; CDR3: CASSRSGASDAYNEQFF
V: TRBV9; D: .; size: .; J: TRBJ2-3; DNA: TGTGCCAGCAGCGTAGGACTGGGGCGGGGCACAGATACGCAGTATTTT; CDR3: CASSVGLGRGTDTQYF
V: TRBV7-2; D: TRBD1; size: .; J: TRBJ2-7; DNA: TGTGCCAGCAGGGGACAGGGGAGGTTTGACGAGCAGTACTTC; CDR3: CASRGQGRFDEQYF
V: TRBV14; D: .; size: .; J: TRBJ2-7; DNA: TGTGCCAGCAGCCAAGAGGCAGGGGTCGAGTACGAGCAGTACTTC; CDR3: CASSQEAGVEYEQYF
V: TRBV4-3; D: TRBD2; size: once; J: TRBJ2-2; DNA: TGCGCCAGCAGCCAAAGACTAGCGAGGGCCGGGGAGCTGTTTTTT; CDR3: CASSQRLARAGELFF
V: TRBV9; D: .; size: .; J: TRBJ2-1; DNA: TGTGCCAGCAGCCCTTCTAGCTCGGTGTACAATGAGCAGTTCTTC; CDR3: CASSPSSSVYNEQFF
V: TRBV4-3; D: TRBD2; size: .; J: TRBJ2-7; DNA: TGCGCCAGCAGCCAAGATCTAGCGGGGGCCGATCAGTACGAGCAGTACTTC; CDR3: CASSQDLAGADQYEQYF
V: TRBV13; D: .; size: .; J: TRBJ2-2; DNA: TGTGCCAGCAGCTTAGAGGGCGGGGTGAACACCGGGGAGCTGTTTTTT; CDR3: CASSLEGGVNTGELFF
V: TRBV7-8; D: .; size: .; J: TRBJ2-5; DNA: TGTGCCAGCAGCCCGGGAATAGCAGGAGAGACCCAGTACTTC; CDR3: CASSPGIAGETQYF
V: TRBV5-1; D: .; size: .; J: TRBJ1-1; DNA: TGCGCCAGCAGATTTGGGCAGGGGAACACTGAAGCTTTCTTT; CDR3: CASRFGQGNTEAFF
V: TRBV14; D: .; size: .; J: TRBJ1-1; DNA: TGTGCCAGCAGCCAAGTAATAGGAGGGAACACTGAAGCTTTCTTT; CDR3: CASSQVIGGNTEAFF
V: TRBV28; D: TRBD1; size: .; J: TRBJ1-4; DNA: TGTGCCAGCAGTTTGGACAGGGTAAATGAAAAACTGTTTTTT; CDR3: CASSLDRVNEKLFF
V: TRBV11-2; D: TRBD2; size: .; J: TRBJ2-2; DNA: TGTGCCAGCAGACCGGCTAGCGGGAGTCCCACCGGGGAGCTGTTTTTT; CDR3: CASRPASGSPTGELFF
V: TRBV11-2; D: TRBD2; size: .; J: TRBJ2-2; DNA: TGTGCCAGCAGCTTGGGTCTAGCGGGCACCGGGGAGCTGTTTTTT; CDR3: CASSLGLAGTGELFF
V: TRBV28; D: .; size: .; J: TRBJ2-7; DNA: TGTGCCAGCAGTCTGTCACCGGGACAAATCTCCTACGAGCAGTACTTC; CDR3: CASSLSPGQISYEQYF
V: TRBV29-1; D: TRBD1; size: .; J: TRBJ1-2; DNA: TGCAGCGTTGTAGGGCTGGCAGGGGGCTATGGCTACACCTTC; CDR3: CSVVGLAGGYGYTF
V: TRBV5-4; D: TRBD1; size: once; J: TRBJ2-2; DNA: TGTGCCAGCAGCTCCCCGGGACAGGGGGCATCCGGGGAGCTGTTTTTT; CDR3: CASSSPGQGASGELFF
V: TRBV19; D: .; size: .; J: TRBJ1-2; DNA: TGTGCCAGTAGTATAAGGACGTTACAGGGAGGCTATGGCTACACCTTC; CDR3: CASSIRTLQGGYGYTF
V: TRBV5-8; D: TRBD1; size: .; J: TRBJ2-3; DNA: TGTGCCAGCAGCCCCGGGACAGGGATTTATGGCACAGATACGCAGTATTTT; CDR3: CASSPGTGIYGTDTQYF
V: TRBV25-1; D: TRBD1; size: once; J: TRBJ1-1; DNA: TGTGCCAGCAGGCAGGGGGCGCTGATTAACACTGAAGCTTTCTTT; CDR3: CASRQGALINTEAFF
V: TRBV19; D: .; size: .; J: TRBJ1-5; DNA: TGTGCCAGTAGTATATTCTTGTCCAGAATTGATCAGCCCCAGCATTTT; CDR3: CASSIFLSRIDQPQHF
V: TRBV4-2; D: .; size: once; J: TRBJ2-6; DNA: TGTGCCAGCAGCCAAGATGGAGCGGTAAGCTCTGGGGCCAACGTCCTGACTTTC; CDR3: CASSQDGAVSSGANVLTF
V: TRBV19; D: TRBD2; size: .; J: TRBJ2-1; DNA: TGTGCCAGTAGTATCCCCGGACTAGGGAACAATGAGCAGTTCTTC; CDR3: CASSIPGLGNNEQFF
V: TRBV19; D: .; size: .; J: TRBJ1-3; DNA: TGTGCCAGTAGTACCTCTGGAAACACCATATATTTT; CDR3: CASSTSGNTIYF
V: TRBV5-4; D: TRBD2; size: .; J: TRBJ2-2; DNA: TGTGCCAGCAGCTTGGGACTAGCGGGGGTCACCGGGGAGCTGTTTTTT; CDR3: CASSLGLAGVTGELFF
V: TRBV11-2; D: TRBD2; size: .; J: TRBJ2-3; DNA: TGTGCCAGCAGCTCACTAGCGGGGGGATTCCCAGATACGCAGTATTTT; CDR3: CASSSLAGGFPDTQYF
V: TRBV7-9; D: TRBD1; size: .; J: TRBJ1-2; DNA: TGTGCCAGCAGCTTGCACAGGGGTACTAACTATGGCTACACCTTC; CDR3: CASSLHRGTNYGYTF
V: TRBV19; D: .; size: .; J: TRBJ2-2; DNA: TGTGCCAGCCATAGACAGGCAGGGATTAAGACCGGGGAGCTGTTTTTT; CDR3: CASHRQAGIKTGELFF
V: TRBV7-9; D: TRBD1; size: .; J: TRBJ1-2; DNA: TGTGCCAGCAGCTTTCAATCCGGGACAGGGGGCTATGGCTACACCTTC; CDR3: CASSFQSGTGGYGYTF
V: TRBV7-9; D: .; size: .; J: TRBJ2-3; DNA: TGTGCCAGCAGCCTAGGGAGCTCCACTAGCACAGATACGCAGTATTTT; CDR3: CASSLGSSTSTDTQYF
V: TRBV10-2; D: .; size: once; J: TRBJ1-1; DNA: TGCGCCAGCAGTGAGCCCGGGTACACTGAAGCTTTCTTT; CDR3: CASSEPGYTEAFF
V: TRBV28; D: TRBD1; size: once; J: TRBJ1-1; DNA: TGTGCCAGCAGCCCCCAGGGGGCAGGGATGAACACTGAAGCTTTCTTT; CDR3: CASSPQGAGMNTEAFF
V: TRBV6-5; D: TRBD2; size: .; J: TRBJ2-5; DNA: TGTGCCAGCAGTTACTCGCCTAGCGGCCAAGAGACCCAGTACTTC; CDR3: CASSYSPSGQETQYF
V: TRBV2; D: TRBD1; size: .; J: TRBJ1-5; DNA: TGTGCCAGCAGGACACAGGGGATTGCCAATCAGCCCCAGCATTTT; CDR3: CASRTQGIANQPQHF